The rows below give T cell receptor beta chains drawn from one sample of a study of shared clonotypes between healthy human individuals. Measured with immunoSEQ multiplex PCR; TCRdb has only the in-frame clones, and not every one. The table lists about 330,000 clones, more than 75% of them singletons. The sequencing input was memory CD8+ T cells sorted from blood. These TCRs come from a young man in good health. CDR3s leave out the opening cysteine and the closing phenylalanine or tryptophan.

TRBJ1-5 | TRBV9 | ASGDDQPQH
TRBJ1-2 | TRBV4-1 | ASSPRTGGAGYT
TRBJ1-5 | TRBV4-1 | ASSQEGAGLQPQH
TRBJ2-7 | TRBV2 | ASSYTREQY
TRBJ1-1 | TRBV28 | ASSPLISRTAHTEAF
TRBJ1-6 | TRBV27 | ASSLQAKGAPLH
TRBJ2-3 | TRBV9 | ASSVEPGGSTDTQY
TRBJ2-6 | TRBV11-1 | ASSLGPGSGANVLT
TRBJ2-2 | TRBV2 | ATYKNTGELF
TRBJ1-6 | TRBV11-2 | ASSLEYSPLH
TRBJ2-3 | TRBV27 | ASSSSGTFYDTQY
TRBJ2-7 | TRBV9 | ASSSTEPGEQY
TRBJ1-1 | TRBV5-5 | ASSWGLGTEAF
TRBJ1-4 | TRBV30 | AWSEPLYRTNEKLF
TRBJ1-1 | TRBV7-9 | ASSFLDTGPTEAF
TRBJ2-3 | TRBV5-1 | ASSLYASGATDTQY
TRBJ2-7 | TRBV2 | ASREEAAMYEQY
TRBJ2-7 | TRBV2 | ASSGDRASSPGYEQY
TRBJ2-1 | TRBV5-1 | ASSWGLKDEQF
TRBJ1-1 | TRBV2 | ASSDWQGILTRDTEAF
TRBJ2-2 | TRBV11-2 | ASSADHRVYTGELF
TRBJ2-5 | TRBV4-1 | ASSQELAGVRETQY
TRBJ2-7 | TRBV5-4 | ASSLDGAAYEQY
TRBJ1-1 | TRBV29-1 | SVDRQGAGTEAF
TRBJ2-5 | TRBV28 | ASSLPGPEQY
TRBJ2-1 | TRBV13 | ATRNRGTYDEQF
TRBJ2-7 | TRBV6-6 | ASSYASWQENYEQY
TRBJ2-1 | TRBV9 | ASRRGTGTSNEQF